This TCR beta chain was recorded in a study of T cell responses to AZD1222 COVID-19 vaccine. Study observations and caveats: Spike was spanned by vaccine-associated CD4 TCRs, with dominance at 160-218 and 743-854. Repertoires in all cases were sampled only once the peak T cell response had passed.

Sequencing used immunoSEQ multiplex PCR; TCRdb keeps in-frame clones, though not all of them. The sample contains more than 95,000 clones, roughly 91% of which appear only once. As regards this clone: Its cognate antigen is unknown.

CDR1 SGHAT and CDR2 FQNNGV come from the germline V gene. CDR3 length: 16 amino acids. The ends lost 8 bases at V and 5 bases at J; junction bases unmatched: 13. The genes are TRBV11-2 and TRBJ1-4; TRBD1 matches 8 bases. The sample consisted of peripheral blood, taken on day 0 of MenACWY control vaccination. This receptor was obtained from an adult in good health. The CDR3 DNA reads TGTGCCAGCCGCTCAAGGAGGACAGGGCCGAATGAAAAACTGTTTTTT. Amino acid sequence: CASRSRRTGPNEKLFF.